This is a list of T cell receptor beta chains from one sample in a study of cytomegalovirus exposure and HLA in healthy donors. Libraries were prepared by immunoSEQ multiplex PCR; TCRdb keeps only in-frame clonotypes and omits some of them. The data show some 140,000 clones, 70% to 90% seen once. Sequences were obtained from PBMCs. These receptors all come from a woman between 35 and 50 years old in good health and CMV-seropositive. The CDR3 runs from the conserved cysteine through the conserved F or W. D genes are given only for firm matches. Only some rows state a clone size, as once, few, many or a class for expanded clones.

d_call clone_size j_call v_call cdr3_length cdr3_aa cdr3_nt
TRBD2 . TRBJ2-7 TRBV18 18 CASSPEIRGRAEVYEQYF TGTGCCAGCTCGCCAGAGATCCGCGGGAGGGCAGAAGTTTACGAGCAGTACTTC
TRBD1 . TRBJ1-5 TRBV5-5 17 CASSRTGGLMSNQPQHF TGTGCCAGCAGCCGGACAGGGGGTCTTATGAGCAATCAGCCCCAGCATTTT
TRBD2 few TRBJ2-1 TRBV27 16 CASSTLAGGPIGEQFF TGTGCCAGCAGCACCCTAGCGGGAGGGCCGATAGGTGAGCAGTTCTTC
. . TRBJ2-5 TRBV6-6 14 CASSYRQAGETQYF TGTGCCAGCAGTTACCGACAGGCGGGAGAGACCCAGTACTTC
. . TRBJ2-1 TRBV28 17 CASTLNSREFSYNEQFF TGTGCCAGCACTCTAAACTCGAGGGAGTTCTCCTACAATGAGCAGTTCTTC
. . TRBJ2-1 TRBV29-1 14 CSVVSGLRDNEQFF TGCAGCGTTGTTAGCGGACTAAGAGACAATGAGCAGTTCTTC
. few TRBJ1-3 TRBV15 18 CATSREEYRVPSGNTIYF TGTGCCACCAGCAGAGAAGAGTACAGGGTCCCCTCTGGAAACACCATATATTTT
. few TRBJ2-7 TRBV28 11 CASSPRAEQYF TGTGCCAGCAGTCCCAGGGCCGAGCAGTACTTC
TRBD1 few TRBJ2-1 TRBV5-5 12 CASSLGQGMQFF TGTGCCAGCAGCTTGGGACAGGGGATGCAGTTCTTC
TRBD1 . TRBJ2-1 TRBV19 16 CASSTIGQGSYNEQFF TGTGCCAGTAGTACTATCGGACAGGGATCCTACAATGAGCAGTTCTTC
TRBD2 . TRBJ2-5 TRBV9 16 CASSVGGGSVQETQYF TGTGCCAGCAGCGTCGGTGGCGGGAGTGTCCAAGAGACCCAGTACTTC
. . TRBJ2-7 TRBV6-5 14 CASSRNRDGYEQYF TGTGCCAGCAGTAGAAACAGGGATGGTTACGAGCAGTACTTC
. once TRBJ1-1 TRBV19 15 CATRNPGQPNTEAFF TGTGCCACCAGGAATCCCGGACAGCCGAACACTGAAGCTTTCTTT
TRBD1 . TRBJ2-3 TRBV5-8 16 CASSIRTGGMTDTQYF TGTGCCAGCAGCATCCGGACAGGGGGAATGACAGATACGCAGTATTTT
. . TRBJ2-7 TRBV5-4 15 CASSLEASESYEQYF TGTGCCAGCAGCTTGGAGGCTAGCGAGTCCTACGAGCAGTACTTC
TRBD2 few TRBJ2-5 TRBV19 15 CASKPGLAGLETQYF TGTGCCAGCAAACCGGGACTAGCGGGATTAGAGACCCAGTACTTC
TRBD2 . TRBJ2-1 TRBV7-9 13 CASSLLAGVEQFF TGTGCCAGCAGCCTACTAGCGGGAGTCGAGCAGTTCTTC
TRBD1 . TRBJ2-2 TRBV15 15 CATSRDRGHTGELFF TGTGCCACCAGCAGAGACAGGGGGCACACCGGGGAGCTGTTTTTT
. . TRBJ1-1 TRBV7-6 14 CASSLAVGGTEAFF TGTGCCAGCAGCTTAGCGGTGGGGGGAACTGAAGCTTTCTTT
. . TRBJ2-1 TRBV20-1 10 CSAVFNEQFF TGCAGTGCTGTATTCAATGAGCAGTTCTTC
. . TRBJ2-7 TRBV29-1 14 CSVVLAYHSYEQYF TGCAGCGTCGTACTAGCATACCACTCCTACGAGCAGTACTTC
TRBD2 . TRBJ2-7 TRBV5-1 17 CASSLGRTSGSTYEQYF TGCGCCAGCAGCTTGGGTCGTACTAGCGGGTCGACCTACGAGCAGTACTTC
. . TRBJ1-1 TRBV6-1 14 CASKVTETILEAFF TGTGCCAGCAAGGTGACGGAGACGATCCTTGAAGCTTTCTTT
. . TRBJ2-5 TRBV15 14 CAAGSWGLGKTQYF TGTGCCGCAGGGTCGTGGGGATTAGGAAAGACCCAGTACTTC
TRBD2 few TRBJ2-3 TRBV27 15 CASSYGRGGSNTQYF TGTGCCAGCAGTTACGGGAGGGGAGGTAGTAATACGCAGTATTTT
. few TRBJ2-6 TRBV19 15 CASSTYRGGANVLTF TGTGCCAGTAGTACCTATAGAGGTGGGGCCAACGTCCTGACTTTC
. . TRBJ2-7 TRBV5-1 14 CASSLLAADYEQYF TGCGCCAGCAGCTTGTTGGCGGCTGATTACGAGCAGTACTTC
. few TRBJ1-4 TRBV28 11 CASTLNEKLFF TGTGCCAGCACCCTAAATGAAAAACTGTTTTTT
. . TRBJ2-1 TRBV29-1 14 CSVEIQSSYNEQFF TGCAGCGTTGAAATACAGTCCTCCTACAATGAGCAGTTCTTC
. . TRBJ2-3 TRBV28 19 CASSPPGTHYPLGTDTQYF TGTGCCAGCAGCCCGCCCGGGACTCACTACCCCTTGGGCACAGATACGCAGTATTTT
TRBD2 . TRBJ2-3 TRBV6-1 13 CAIRLAGADTQYF TGTGCCATTCGACTAGCGGGAGCAGATACGCAGTATTTT
. . TRBJ1-5 TRBV30 13 CAWSPRGNQPQHF TGTGCCTGGAGTCCCAGGGGCAATCAGCCCCAGCATTTT
. . TRBJ1-5 TRBV6-1 17 CASSEGTRGPANQPQHF TGTGCCAGCAGTGAAGGCACACGAGGTCCGGCAAATCAGCCCCAGCATTTT
. . TRBJ1-1 TRBV25-1 14 CASSKNLGGTEAFF TGTGCCAGCAGTAAGAACCTGGGGGGCACTGAAGCTTTCTTT
. . TRBJ1-1 TRBV7-3 15 CASSSTGLPNTEAFF TGTGCCAGCAGCTCTACAGGGCTCCCGAACACTGAAGCTTTCTTT
. . TRBJ2-3 TRBV6-4 14 CASSWTASTDTQYF TGTGCCAGCAGCTGGACAGCAAGCACAGATACGCAGTATTTT
. . TRBJ2-4 TRBV7-9 15 CASSVGALAKNIQYF TGTGCCAGCAGCGTAGGGGCACTGGCCAAAAACATTCAGTACTTC
. . TRBJ2-7 TRBV19 14 CASSMGTNLRGQYF TGTGCCAGTAGTATGGGGACAAACCTACGAGGGCAGTACTTC
. . TRBJ2-3 TRBV9 15 CASTRGQGSTDTQYF TGTGCCAGCACTAGGGGTCAGGGTAGCACAGATACGCAGTATTTT
TRBD1 . TRBJ1-5 TRBV27 15 CASSLYGQGFQPQHF TGTGCCAGCAGTTTATATGGACAGGGGTTTCAGCCCCAGCATTTT